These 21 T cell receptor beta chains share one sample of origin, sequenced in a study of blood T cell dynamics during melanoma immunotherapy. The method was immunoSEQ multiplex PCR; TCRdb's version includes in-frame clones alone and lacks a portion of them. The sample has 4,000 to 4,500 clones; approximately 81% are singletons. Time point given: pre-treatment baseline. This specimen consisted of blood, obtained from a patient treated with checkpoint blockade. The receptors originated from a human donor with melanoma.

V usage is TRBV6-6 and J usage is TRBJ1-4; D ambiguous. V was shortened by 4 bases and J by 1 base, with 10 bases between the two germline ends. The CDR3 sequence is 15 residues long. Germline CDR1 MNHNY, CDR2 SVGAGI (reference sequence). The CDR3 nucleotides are TGTGCCAGCAGTTCTGAAGGTGGAACTAATGAAAAACTGTTTTTT. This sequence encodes CASSSEGGTNEKLFF.

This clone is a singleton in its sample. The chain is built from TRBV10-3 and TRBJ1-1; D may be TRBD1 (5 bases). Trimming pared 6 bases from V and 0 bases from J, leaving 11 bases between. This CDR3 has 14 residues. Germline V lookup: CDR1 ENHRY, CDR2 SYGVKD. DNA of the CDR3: TGTGCCATCAGCGGGGGGTGGATGAACACTGAAGCTTTCTTT. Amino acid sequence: CAISGGWMNTEAFF.

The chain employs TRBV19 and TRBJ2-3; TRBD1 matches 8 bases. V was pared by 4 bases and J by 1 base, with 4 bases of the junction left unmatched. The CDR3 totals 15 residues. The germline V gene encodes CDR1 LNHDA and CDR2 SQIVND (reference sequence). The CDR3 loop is CASSNHRGGTDTQYF. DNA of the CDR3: TGTGCCAGTAGTAACCACAGGGGGGGCACAGATACGCAGTATTTT.

CDR3 sequence reads: CATSRGDRALSGNTIYF. Written as DNA, the CDR3 is TGTGCCACCAGCAGGGGGGACAGGGCCCTATCTGGAAACACCATATATTTT. The genes are TRBV15 and TRBJ1-3; 9 nucleotides match TRBD1. The junction had 7 bases not matched to a gene; V was cut back by 3 bases and J by 1 base. Germline values: CDR1 LNHNV, CDR2 YYDKDF (reference sequence). The CDR3 totals 17 residues. The full variable domain, its missing parts supplied by reference TRBV15 and TRBJ1-3, is DAMVIQNPRYQVTQFGKPVTLSCSQTLNHNVMYWYQQKSSQAPKLLFHYYDKDFNNEADTPDNFQSRRPNTSFCFLDIRSPGLGDTAMYLCATSRGDRALSGNTIYFGEGSWLTVV.

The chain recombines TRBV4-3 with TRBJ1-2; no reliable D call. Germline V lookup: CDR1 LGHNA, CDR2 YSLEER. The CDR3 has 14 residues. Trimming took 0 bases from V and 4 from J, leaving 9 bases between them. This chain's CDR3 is CASSQDQTSYGYTF. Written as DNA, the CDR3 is TGCGCCAGCAGCCAAGATCAGACTTCCTATGGCTACACCTTC.

The CDR3 reads CASSPGADQPQHF. CDR3 sequence (DNA): TGTGCCAGCTCACCCGGGGCCGATCAGCCCCAGCATTTT. V usage is TRBV18 and J usage is TRBJ1-5; weak D call: TRBD1 (5 bases). The germline V gene has CDR1 KGHSH and CDR2 LQKENI. The CDR3 length is 13 residues. V lost 3 bases to trimming and J lost 5 bases, with 8 bases between them.

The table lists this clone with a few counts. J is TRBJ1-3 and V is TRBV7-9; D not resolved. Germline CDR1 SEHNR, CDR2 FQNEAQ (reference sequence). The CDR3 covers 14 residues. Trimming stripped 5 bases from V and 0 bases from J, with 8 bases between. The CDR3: CASSPSVSGNTIYF. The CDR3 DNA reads TGTGCCAGCAGCCCCAGCGTCTCTGGAAACACCATATATTTT. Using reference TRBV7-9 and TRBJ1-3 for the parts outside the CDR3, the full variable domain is DTGVSQNPRHKITKRGQNVTFRCDPISEHNRLYWYRQTLGQGPEFLTYFQNEAQLEKSRLLSDRFSAERPKGSFSTLEIQRTEQGDSAMYLCASSPSVSGNTIYFGEGSWLTVV.

In DNA, the CDR3 is TGTGCCAGCTCACCCCGGGGGGGCTCTGAGCAGTTCTTC. Translating gives CASSPRGGSEQFF. This chain connects TRBV18 to TRBJ2-1, with TRBD2 identical over 8 bases. Germline CDR1 KGHSH, CDR2 LQKENI. This CDR3 has 13 amino acids. Unmatched junction bases numbered 4, after V lost 3 bases and J lost 9 bases.

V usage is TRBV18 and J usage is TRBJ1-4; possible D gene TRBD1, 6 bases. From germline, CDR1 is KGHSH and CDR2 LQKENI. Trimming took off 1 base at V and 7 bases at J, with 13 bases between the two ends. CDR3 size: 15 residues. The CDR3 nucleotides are TGTGCCAGCTCACCACTGGGGGGGCAGGTTGAAAAACTGTTTTTT. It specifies CASSPLGGQVEKLFF.

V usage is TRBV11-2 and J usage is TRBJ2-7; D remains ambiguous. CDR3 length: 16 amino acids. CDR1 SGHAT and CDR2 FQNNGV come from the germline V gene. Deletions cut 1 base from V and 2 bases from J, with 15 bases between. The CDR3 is CASSLAGQTPPYEQYF. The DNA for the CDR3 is TGTGCCAGCAGCTTAGCAGGCCAAACCCCCCCCTACGAGCAGTACTTC.

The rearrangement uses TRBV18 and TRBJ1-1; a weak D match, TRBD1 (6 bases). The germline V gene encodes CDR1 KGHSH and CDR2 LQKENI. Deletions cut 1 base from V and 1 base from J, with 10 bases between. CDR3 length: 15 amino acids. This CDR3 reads CASSPLGQQNTEAFF. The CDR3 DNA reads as TGTGCCAGCTCACCACTTGGACAGCAGAACACTGAAGCTTTCTTT.

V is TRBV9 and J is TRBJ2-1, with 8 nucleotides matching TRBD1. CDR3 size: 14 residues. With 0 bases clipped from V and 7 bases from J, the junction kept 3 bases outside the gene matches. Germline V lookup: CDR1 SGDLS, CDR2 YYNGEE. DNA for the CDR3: TGTGCCAGCAGCGTAGGACAGGGGAAAAATGAGCAGTTCTTC. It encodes CASSVGQGKNEQFF.

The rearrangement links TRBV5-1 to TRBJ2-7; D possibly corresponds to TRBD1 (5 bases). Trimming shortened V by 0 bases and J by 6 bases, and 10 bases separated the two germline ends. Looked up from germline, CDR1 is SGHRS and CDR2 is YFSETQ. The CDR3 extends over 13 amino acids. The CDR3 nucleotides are TGCGCCAGCAGCTTGGCAGGGTTCGGCGAGCAGTACTTC. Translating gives CASSLAGFGEQYF.

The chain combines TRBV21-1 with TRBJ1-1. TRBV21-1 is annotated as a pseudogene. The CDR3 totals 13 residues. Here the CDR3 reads CASSTGALLEAFF. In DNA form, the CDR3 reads TGTGCCAGCAGCACGGGGGCCCTCTTAGAAGCTTTCTTT.

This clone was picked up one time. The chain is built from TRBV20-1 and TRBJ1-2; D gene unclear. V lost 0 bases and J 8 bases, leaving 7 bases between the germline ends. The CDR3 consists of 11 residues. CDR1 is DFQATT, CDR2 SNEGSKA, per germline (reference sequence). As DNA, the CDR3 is TGCAGTGCTAGAGATGGGGAGGGCTACACCTTC. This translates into CSARDGEGYTF.

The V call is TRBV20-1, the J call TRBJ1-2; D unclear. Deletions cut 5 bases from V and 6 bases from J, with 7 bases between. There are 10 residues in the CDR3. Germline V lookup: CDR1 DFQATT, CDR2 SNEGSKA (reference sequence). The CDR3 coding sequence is TGCAGTGCTCCGGGGAATGGCTACACCTTC. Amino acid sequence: CSAPGNGYTF.

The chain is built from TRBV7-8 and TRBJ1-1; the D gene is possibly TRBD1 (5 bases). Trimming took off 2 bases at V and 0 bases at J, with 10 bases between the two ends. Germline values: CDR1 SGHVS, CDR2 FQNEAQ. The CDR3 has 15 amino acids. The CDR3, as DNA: TGTGCCAGCAGCTTACCAGGGCCTGTGAACACTGAAGCTTTCTTT. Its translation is CASSLPGPVNTEAFF.

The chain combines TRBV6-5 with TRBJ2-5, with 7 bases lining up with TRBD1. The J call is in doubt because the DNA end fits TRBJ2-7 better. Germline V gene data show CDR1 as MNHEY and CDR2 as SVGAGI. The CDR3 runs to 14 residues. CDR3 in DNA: TGTGCCAGCAGGACCGGACAGGCGAGCTACGAGCAGTACTTC. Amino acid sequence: CASRTGQASYEQYF.

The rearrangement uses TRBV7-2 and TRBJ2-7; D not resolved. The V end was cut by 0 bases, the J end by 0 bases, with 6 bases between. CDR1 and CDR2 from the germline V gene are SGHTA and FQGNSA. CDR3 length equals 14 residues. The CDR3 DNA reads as TGTGCCAGCAGCTTAGCCCACGGCTCCTACGAGCAGTACTTC. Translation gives CASSLAHGSYEQYF.

CDR3 region: CASSELGGRREQYF. The CDR3 nucleotides read TGTGCCAGCAGTGAATTAGGGGGGCGGAGGGAGCAGTACTTC. This chain links TRBV25-1 with TRBJ2-7; D could derive from TRBD1 or TRBD2 (6 bases each). CDR3 length: 14 residues. The ends were cut back, 1 base at V and 7 bases at J, with 14 bases in the middle. Germline loops: CDR1 MGHDK, CDR2 SYGVNS.

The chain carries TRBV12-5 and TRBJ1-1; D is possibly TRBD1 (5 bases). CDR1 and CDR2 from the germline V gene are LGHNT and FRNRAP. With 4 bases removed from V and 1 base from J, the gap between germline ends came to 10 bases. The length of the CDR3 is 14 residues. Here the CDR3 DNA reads TGTGCTAGTGGTTGGGACGGGGGGAACACTGAAGCTTTCTTT. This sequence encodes CASGWDGGNTEAFF.